Following are 21 T cell receptor beta chains from one sample sequenced in a study of vaccination effects on CD4 cells after COVID-19. Expansion with viral peptide pools was applied to antigen-specific CD4+ T cells by the ViraFEST assay prior to sequencing. Culture proceeded for approximately 9 days, and CD4+ T cells were then isolated. In the vaccine recipients, nucleocapsid antibodies were negative and there was no prior SARS-CoV-2 infection. These receptors have no known antigen. Method: immunoSEQ multiplex PCR; TCRdb's copy keeps in-frame clones and lacks some. The repertoire holds around 68,000 clones, with roughly 80% as singletons. The starting material was CD4+ T cells from PBMCs cultured with SARS-CoV-2 spike peptides, obtained before COVID-19 vaccination. These receptors all stem from a human donor who received a COVID-19 vaccine.

This chain connects TRBV5-1 to TRBJ1-1, with 10 positions matching TRBD1. V lost 4 bases, J lost 2 bases, and 5 bases stayed unmatched. The CDR3 totals 15 residues. Germline lookup yields CDR1 SGHRS and CDR2 YFSETQ. CDR3 region: CASSRRQGANTEAFF. CDR3 in DNA: TGCGCCAGCAGCCGTCGACAGGGGGCAAACACTGAAGCTTTCTTT.

The rearrangement joins TRBV2 to TRBJ2-7; no reliable D call. Germline V CDR1 and CDR2: SNHLY, FYNNEI. V was shortened by 8 bases and J by 0 bases, with 14 bases between the two germline ends. The CDR3 is 14 amino acids. In DNA form, the CDR3 reads TGTGCCAGCGTTATGGGTTCTACCTCCTACGAGCAGTACGTC. Translation gives CASVMGSTSYEQYV.

J is TRBJ2-3 and V is TRBV9, with 13 bases aligning to TRBD2. The CDR3 contains 19 residues. V shed 4 bases and J 2 bases; nucleotides not matched to a gene: 13. Germline values: CDR1 SGDLS, CDR2 YYNGEE. The DNA for the CDR3 is TGTGCCAGCAGCCCCCGGACTAGCGGGGGCCCCCCCGCCACAGATACGCAGTATTTT. Protein: CASSPRTSGGPPATDTQYF.

The V and J genes are TRBV7-8 and TRBJ2-4; tentatively, D is TRBD1 (6 bases). Trimming removed 8 bases from V and 0 bases from J, with 14 bases in between. CDR1 and CDR2 (germline): SGHVS, FQNEAQ. The CDR3 has 15 amino acids. The CDR3 nucleotides are TGTGCCAGCGGAGACAGGCGACGAGCCAAAAACATTCAGTACTTC. This gives the protein CASGDRRRAKNIQYF.

The chain links TRBV6-5 to TRBJ2-3; D remains unclear. Germline V lookup: CDR1 MNHEY, CDR2 SVGAGI. Trimming pared 6 bases from V and 4 bases from J, leaving 5 bases between. CDR3 length: 11 amino acids. This CDR3 reads CASRQSDTQYF. The CDR3 region has the DNA TGTGCCAGCAGGCAGTCAGATACGCAGTATTTT.

The chain recombines TRBV5-4 with TRBJ2-5; D remains ambiguous. Germline CDR1 SGHNT, CDR2 YYREEE (reference sequence). Trimming pared 7 bases from V and 2 bases from J, leaving 18 bases between. There are 15 residues in the CDR3. CDR3 protein: CASHFSFRAQETQYF. CDR3 in DNA: TGTGCCAGCCATTTTAGCTTCCGGGCACAAGAGACCCAGTACTTC.

The rearrangement joins TRBV7-2 to TRBJ2-7, with TRBD1 identical over 7 bases. The CDR3 is 13 residues long. CDR1 is SGHTA, CDR2 FQGNSA, per germline. The CDR3 here is CASSLDRGYERYV. CDR3 DNA sequence: TGTGCCAGCAGCTTAGACAGGGGTTACGAGCGGTACGTC.

The rearrangement uses TRBV5-1 and TRBJ1-2; no clear D gene. Between the trimmed V and J ends, which lost 0 bases and 2 bases, there was a span of 8 bases. This CDR3 spans 14 amino acids. Germline values: CDR1 SGHRS, CDR2 YFSETQ. The CDR3 DNA reads as TGCGCCAGCAGCTTGGGGGCAGTCAACTATGGCTACACCTTC. It codes for CASSLGAVNYGYTF.

The V and J genes are TRBV5-5 and TRBJ2-7; the match to TRBD1 covers 7 bases. The V and J ends lost 4 bases and 9 bases, in that order; junction bases with no gene match: 10. The germline CDR1 and CDR2 sequences are SGHKS and YYEKEE (reference sequence). The CDR3 is made up of 13 amino acids. The DNA of the CDR3 is TGTGCCAGCAGCGCCGGGACAGACGGGCGGCAGTACGTC. As protein: CASSAGTDGRQYV.

The V call is TRBV9, the J call TRBJ1-2; D gene uncertain. CDR3 size: 13 residues. Germline assignment: CDR1 SGDLS and CDR2 YYNGEE. V was trimmed by 0 bases and J by 2 bases, leaving 5 bases between them. The CDR3 coding sequence is TGTGCCAGCAGCGTAGCACCAAACTATGGCTACACCTTC. It is translated as CASSVAPNYGYTF. Together with reference TRBV9 and TRBJ1-2, the CDR3 gives the full variable domain: DSGVTQTPKHLITATGQRVTLRCSPRSGDLSVYWYQQSLDQGLQFLIQYYNGEERAKGNILERFSAQQFPDLHSELNLSSLELGDSALYFCASSVAPNYGYTFGSGTRLTVV.

This clone was recorded a few times. The CDR3 DNA reads TGCAGCGTTGTTCGGGGGTCCAATGAGCAGTTCTTC. Protein: CSVVRGSNEQFF. V usage is TRBV29-1 and J usage is TRBJ2-1, with D maybe TRBD2 (6 bases). The CDR3 totals 12 residues. CDR1 SQVTM and CDR2 ANQGSEA come from the germline V gene. V was shortened by 4 bases and J by 6 bases, with 10 bases between the two germline ends.

The rearrangement joins TRBV5-8 to TRBJ2-5; 10 bases match TRBD2. The CDR3 is 15 amino acids. The V and J ends lost 5 bases and 4 bases, in that order; junction bases with no gene match: 8. Per germline, CDR1 SGHTS and CDR2 YDEGEE. The CDR3 loop reads CASRWSGGAIETQYF. The CDR3 nucleotides are TGTGCCAGCAGGTGGAGCGGGGGGGCCATAGAGACCCAGTACTTC.

V is TRBV7-3 and J is TRBJ1-3, with D possibly TRBD1 on 6 matching bases. Germline V gene lookup returns CDR1 SGHTA and CDR2 FQGTGA. The CDR3 loop spans 18 amino acids. V lost 0 bases, J lost 1 base, and 16 bases lay in between. The CDR3 coding sequence is TGTGCCAGCAGCTTAACAACCCGGGGCACAGGGTCTGGAAACACCATATATTTT. Amino acid sequence: CASSLTTRGTGSGNTIYF.

The gene calls are TRBV6-2 or TRBV6-3 and TRBJ2-2, with a possible D match to TRBD1 (6 bases). The germline V gene has CDR1 MNHEY and CDR2 SVGEGT. This CDR3 has 13 amino acids. V lost 5 bases, J lost 7 bases, and 11 bases lay in between. The CDR3 nucleotides are TGTGCCAGCAGTAGTATCAGGGGCGGGGAGCTGTTTTTT. Amino acid sequence: CASSSIRGGELFF.

This chain links TRBV18 with TRBJ2-7; the D is unclear. Germline V gene data show CDR1 as KGHSH and CDR2 as LQKENI. The CDR3 is 13 amino acids. V dropped 4 bases and J dropped 7 bases, with 14 bases sitting between them. The CDR3 is CASSLAFASEQYV. CDR3 DNA sequence: TGTGCCAGCTCACTGGCCTTCGCTTCTGAGCAGTACGTC.

The chain combines TRBV19 with TRBJ1-1, with 10 positions matching TRBD1. The CDR3 runs to 16 residues. From germline, CDR1 is LNHDA and CDR2 SQIVND (reference sequence). With 6 bases clipped from V and 2 bases from J, the junction kept 9 bases outside the gene matches. Written as DNA, the CDR3 is TGTGCCAGTAGCCACTGGACAGGGGGAGGTAACACTGAAGCTTTCTTT. It is translated as CASSHWTGGGNTEAFF.

This clone came up a few times. The chain joins TRBV6-1 to TRBJ2-1; D remains unclear. Germline V gene sequence: CDR1 MNHNS, CDR2 SASEGT. The CDR3 runs 14 residues. Trimming shortened V by 2 bases and J by 3 bases, and 8 bases separated the two germline ends. The chain's CDR3 is CASSEQVNYNEQFF. The CDR3 nucleotides read TGTGCCAGCAGTGAACAGGTCAACTACAATGAGCAGTTCTTC.

V usage is TRBV19 and J usage is TRBJ2-3; possible D gene TRBD1, 5 bases. The germline CDR1 and CDR2 sequences are LNHDA and SQIVND (reference sequence). V was clipped by 6 bases and J by 1 base, with 17 bases between them. The CDR3 length is 16 residues. DNA for the CDR3: TGTGCCAGTAGAAATAAGGTAGGGGTCGGCACAGATACGCAGTATTTT. Its translation is CASRNKVGVGTDTQYF.

The rearrangement uses TRBV25-1 and TRBJ2-3, with 7 bases fitting TRBD2. The ends lost 0 bases at V and 6 bases at J; junction bases unmatched: 3. Germline-derived CDR1 and CDR2 are MGHDK and SYGVNS. This CDR3 region has 14 residues. CDR3 region: CASSEYKGGDTQYF. In DNA form, the CDR3 reads TGTGCCAGCAGTGAATATAAGGGAGGGGATACGCAGTATTTT.

The genes are TRBV5-1 and TRBJ1-1, with D possibly TRBD1 on 6 matching bases. The CDR3 extends over 14 amino acids. V gave up 2 bases and J gave up 4 bases, with 12 bases separating them. The V gene's germline CDR1 is SGHRS and CDR2 YFSETQ. CDR3 DNA: TGCGCCAGCAGCTTATATTACAGGGCCACTGAAGCTTTCTTT. Translating it yields CASSLYYRATEAFF.

Here the CDR3 DNA reads TGTGCCAGTAGCGTGGTAGGCGGCAATCAGCCCCAGCATTTT. Encoded protein: CASSVVGGNQPQHF. This chain uses TRBV19 with TRBJ1-5, with D hard to call. The CDR3 consists of 14 residues. CDR1 and CDR2 from the germline V gene are LNHDA and SQIVND (reference sequence). Trimming left V 6 bases short and J 2 bases short, with 11 bases between.